The source of this T cell receptor beta chain is a study of OX40 agonist ivuxolimab in advanced cancers. Across the study: Three patients got partial responses; one had hepatocellular carcinoma and two had cutaneous melanoma.

Generated by immunoSEQ multiplex PCR, the TCRdb table keeps only in-frame clones and is missing some. This sample has about 94,000 clones; 87% occur once, and the top ten carry approximately 0.3%. V gave up 6 bases and J gave up 0 bases, with 17 bases separating them. The germline CDR1 and CDR2 sequences are MNHNY and SVGAGI (reference sequence). The CDR3 extends over 16 amino acids. The source of this sequence is an adult with an advanced solid tumor such as melanoma, head and neck, liver or kidney cancer. Sequenced material: CD4+ or CD8+ T cells sorted from blood, taken in a trial of the OX40 agonist ivuxolimab. The rearrangement joins TRBV6-6 to TRBJ1-2; a weak D match, TRBD1 (5 bases). Here the CDR3 reads CASSPSQGRTNYGYTF. CDR3 nucleotides: TGTGCCAGCAGCCCGAGTCAGGGACGGACTAACTATGGCTACACCTTC.